This entry lists 23 T cell receptor beta chains sequenced from one sample in a study of shared clonotypes between healthy human individuals. Positively selected for CCR7, the CD45RO-negative cells used as naive CD8 cells excluded terminally differentiated effector memory CD45RA+ cells. Using immunoSEQ multiplex PCR, the repertoire was profiled, and TCRdb retains in-frame clones only, with some absent. The table lists about 2.2 million clones, around 93% of them singletons. Sequencing was performed on naive CD8+ T cells from PBMCs. These receptors all come from a man aged 18-30 years in good health. Some clones in this sample may be carry-over from other donors' samples.

This chain links TRBV4-3 with TRBJ2-7; 7 bases align to TRBD2. V shed 3 bases and J 5 bases; nucleotides not matched to a gene: 16. This CDR3 spans 17 amino acids. CDR1 is LGHNA, CDR2 YSLEER, per germline. The CDR3 region is CASSQKWRENRFDEQYF. As DNA, the CDR3 is TGCGCCAGCAGCCAGAAATGGCGGGAGAACAGGTTCGACGAGCAGTACTTC.

The rearrangement uses TRBV21-1 and TRBJ2-5. TRBV21-1 is tagged as a pseudogene. The CDR3 runs to 18 residues. CDR3 in DNA: TGTGCCAGCAGCAAAGAGCCAGCGCCAGGACGAAGCCAAGAGACCCAGTACTTC. The encoded protein is CASSKEPAPGRSQETQYF.

The genes are TRBV29-1 and TRBJ1-1, with TRBD1 matching over 7 bases. This CDR3 is built from 16 residues. Germline V gives CDR1 SQVTM, CDR2 ANQGSEA. Germline trimming cut 5 bases from V and 7 bases from J; bases unmatched to any gene: 19. The CDR3 coding sequence is TGCAGCGTTCTCCTCCCGGACAGGCCGCCCAAAGGTGAAGCTTTCTTT. Translation: CSVLLPDRPPKGEAFF.

The V and J genes are TRBV30 and TRBJ2-1, with TRBD1 matching 8 bases. From germline, CDR1 is GTSNPN and CDR2 SVGIG (reference sequence). CDR3 size: 11 residues. Losses at the gene ends were 7 bases for V and 9 bases for J; bases not matched to a gene: 5. CDR3 region: CASSGTGEQFF. CDR3 sequence (DNA): TGTGCCTCTTCCGGGACAGGTGAGCAGTTCTTC. Drawing the rest from reference TRBV30 and TRBJ2-1, the complete variable domain is SQTIHQWPATLVQPVGSPLSLECTVEGTSNPNLYWYRQAAGRGLQLLFYSVGIGQISSEVPQNLSASRPQDRQFILSSKKLLLSDSGFYLCASSGTGEQFFGPGTRLTVL.

The chain combines TRBV6-1 with TRBJ1-6; 9 nucleotides agree with TRBD1. Trimming took 6 bases from V and 9 from J; bases not matched to a gene: 6. The CDR3 is 14 amino acids. Germline V gene sequence: CDR1 MNHNS, CDR2 SASEGT. The CDR3 region is CASRTGTGFSPLHF. The CDR3 coding sequence is TGTGCCAGCAGGACCGGGACAGGGTTTTCACCCCTCCACTTT.

This CDR3 reads CASSLSPGAGGYAYEQYF. The CDR3, as DNA: TGTGCCAGCAGCCTTTCCCCCGGGGCGGGAGGCTACGCCTACGAGCAGTACTTC. The gene calls are TRBV7-8 and TRBJ2-7, with 8 bases aligning to TRBD2. This CDR3 is built from 18 residues. Germline V gene lookup returns CDR1 SGHVS and CDR2 FQNEAQ. J was trimmed by 2 bases and V by 5 bases; bases with no gene match: 17.

The chain is built from TRBV11-2 and TRBJ2-1; D might be TRBD1 or TRBD2, each matching 5 bases. This CDR3 comprises 14 residues. The germline V gene encodes CDR1 SGHAT and CDR2 FQNNGV. V was clipped by 0 bases and J by 6 bases, with 9 bases between them. CDR3 loop: CASSLDRDVNEQFF. The DNA for the CDR3 is TGTGCCAGCAGCTTAGATCGGGACGTCAATGAGCAGTTCTTC.

The CDR3 sequence: CASSPWTGSNSPLHF. CDR3 in DNA: TGTGCCAGCAGTCCGTGGACAGGGAGTAATTCACCCCTCCACTTT. V usage is TRBV28 and J usage is TRBJ1-6; TRBD1 aligns across 8 bases. The CDR3 is made up of 15 amino acids. Trimming cost V 5 bases and J 6 bases; bases outside gene matches: 6. Germline loops: CDR1 MDHEN, CDR2 SYDVKM.

The chain couples TRBV11-2 to TRBJ1-1; a possible D gene is TRBD1 (5 bases). The V gene's germline CDR1 is SGHAT and CDR2 FQNNGV. The CDR3 is 15 residues long. Trimming cost V 7 bases and J 0 bases, with 15 bases left between them. The CDR3: CASKLGAELNTEAFF. The CDR3, as DNA: TGTGCCAGCAAACTTGGGGCAGAGCTGAACACTGAAGCTTTCTTT. Filled out from reference TRBV11-2 and TRBJ1-1, the complete variable domain reads EAGVAQSPRYKIIEKRQSVAFWCNPISGHATLYWYQQILGQGPKLLIQFQNNGVVDDSQLPKDRFSAERLKGVDSTLKIQPAKLEDSAVYLCASKLGAELNTEAFFGQGTRLTVV.

The chain combines TRBV5-1 with TRBJ2-1; D is ambiguous. CDR1 and CDR2 (germline): SGHRS, YFSETQ. Trimming shortened V by 4 bases and J by 9 bases, and 8 bases separated the two germline ends. This CDR3 has 11 amino acids. Here the CDR3 DNA reads TGCGCCAGCAGCCGGAACAGTGAGCAGTTCTTC. Residues: CASSRNSEQFF.

The V call is TRBV9, the J call TRBJ2-1, with TRBD2 matching 7 bases. The CDR3 covers 15 residues. The germline gives CDR1 SGDLS, CDR2 YYNGEE. V lost 3 bases, J lost 5 bases, and 8 bases stayed unmatched. In DNA, the CDR3 is TGTGCCAGCAGCGCCGGGACTACAGACCACAATGAGCAGTTCTTC. This gives the protein CASSAGTTDHNEQFF.

The chain couples TRBV7-9 to TRBJ2-2; 8 nucleotides align to TRBD2. Germline V gene data show CDR1 as SEHNR and CDR2 as FQNEAQ (reference sequence). J was trimmed by 2 bases and V by 9 bases; bases with no gene match: 8. This CDR3 comprises 15 residues. The CDR3 nucleotides are TGTGCCAGTATTATAGCGGGGCTCAACACCGGGGAGCTGTTTTTT. This gives the protein CASIIAGLNTGELFF.

This chain uses TRBV27 with TRBJ2-7, with 8 positions matching TRBD1. CDR1 and CDR2 (germline): MNHEY, SMNVEV (reference sequence). Trimming removed 7 bases from V and 3 bases from J; junction bases left unmatched: 8. CDR3 length: 14 residues. The CDR3 reads CASKNRGSHYEQYF. The DNA of the CDR3 is TGTGCCAGCAAAAACAGGGGGTCTCACTACGAGCAGTACTTC.

The V call is TRBV6-1, the J call TRBJ1-4, with D maybe TRBD1 (6 bases). V was shortened by 4 bases and J by 8 bases, with 23 bases between the two germline ends. Germline V gene lookup returns CDR1 MNHNS and CDR2 SASEGT. The CDR3 has 17 amino acids. The CDR3 DNA sequence: TGTGCCAGCAGTGCGCTACCCGAGGGGGGGCGAGACGAAAAACTGTTTTTT. Translated, it gives CASSALPEGGRDEKLFF.

J is TRBJ1-2 and V is TRBV7-8; D might be TRBD1 (6 bases). V gave up 5 bases and J gave up 0 bases, with 16 bases separating them. The germline V gene has CDR1 SGHVS and CDR2 FQNEAQ. The CDR3 has 16 residues. CDR3 protein: CASSTTRGRTNYGYTF. The CDR3 DNA reads TGTGCCAGCAGCACTACTAGGGGGAGAACTAACTATGGCTACACCTTC.

The chain joins TRBV9 to TRBJ2-3; D remains unclear. Germline V lookup: CDR1 SGDLS, CDR2 YYNGEE. The CDR3 runs 13 residues. Deletions cut 4 bases from V and 5 bases from J, with 11 bases between. This chain's CDR3 is CASSPLSEDTQYF. Written as DNA, the CDR3 is TGTGCCAGCAGCCCCCTCTCTGAAGATACGCAGTATTTT.

V and J are TRBV6-1 and TRBJ2-1, with 7 bases that match TRBD2. The CDR3 runs 11 residues. Germline lookup yields CDR1 MNHNS and CDR2 SASEGT. CDR3 nucleotide sequence: TGTGTCGCGCGGGGGTCCAATGAGCAGTTCTTC. Protein sequence: CVARGSNEQFF.

Turning to this clone: Distinct nucleotide sequences in the sample also encode this CDR3. The rearrangement joins TRBV18 to TRBJ1-1; D gene ambiguous. V gave up 6 bases and J gave up 0 bases, with 8 bases separating them. This CDR3 is built from 13 residues. The germline V gene encodes CDR1 KGHSH and CDR2 LQKENI. CDR3 amino acids: CASSPTMNTEAFF. The DNA for the CDR3 is TGTGCCAGCTCCCCCACTATGAACACTGAAGCTTTCTTT.

The chain links TRBV4-1 to TRBJ2-1, with 8 bases fitting TRBD2. The CDR3 extends over 15 amino acids. With 4 bases clipped from V and 9 bases from J, the junction kept 11 bases outside the gene matches. Germline V lookup: CDR1 MGHRA, CDR2 YSYEKL. The CDR3 DNA follows: TGCGCCAGCAGCCCTTCGTTCGGACTAGCCGGTGAGCAGTTCTTC. Its translation: CASSPSFGLAGEQFF.

The rearrangement links TRBV9 to TRBJ2-6, with D perhaps matching TRBD1 or TRBD2 (5 bases each). CDR1 SGDLS and CDR2 YYNGEE come from the germline V gene. This CDR3 region has 17 residues. The germline V and J ends were trimmed by 4 bases and 0 bases, with 14 bases remaining between them. CDR3 residues: CASSHPRGRSGANVLTF. In DNA form, the CDR3 reads TGTGCCAGCAGCCACCCACGGGGCCGCTCTGGGGCCAACGTCCTGACTTTC.

The V and J genes are TRBV27 and TRBJ2-7; D might be TRBD1 (6 bases). The germline V gene has CDR1 MNHEY and CDR2 SMNVEV (reference sequence). The CDR3 is 14 amino acids. Trimming left V 4 bases short and J 3 bases short, with 13 bases between. The CDR3 reads CASSSRDIRYEQYF. In DNA, the CDR3 is TGTGCCAGCAGTTCCCGGGACATTCGCTACGAGCAGTACTTC.

The V call is TRBV29-1, the J call TRBJ2-6; D unclear. Between the trimmed V and J ends, which lost 2 bases and 0 bases, there was a span of 11 bases. Looked up from germline, CDR1 is SQVTM and CDR2 is ANQGSEA. This CDR3 is 16 amino acids long. The CDR3 DNA sequence: TGCAGCGTTGAACTGTTAAGTAGCTCTGGGGCCAACGTCCTGACTTTC. Protein: CSVELLSSSGANVLTF.

In its sample, this clone was seen once. The chain carries TRBV29-1 and TRBJ1-3, with 9 bases fitting TRBD1. Trimming took 6 bases from V and 2 from J; bases not matched to a gene: 5. CDR1 and CDR2 (germline): SQVTM, ANQGSEA. The CDR3 is 14 residues long. CDR3 nucleotide sequence: TGCAGCGTCAAGGACAGGGGACCTGGAAACACCATATATTTT. It specifies CSVKDRGPGNTIYF. Full variable domain (rest looked up from reference TRBV29-1 and TRBJ1-3): SAVISQKPSRDICQRGTSLTIQCQVDSQVTMMFWYRQQPGQSLTLIATANQGSEATYESGFVIDKFPISRPNLTFSTLTVSNMSPEDSSIYLCSVKDRGPGNTIYFGEGSWLTVV.